These 26 T cell receptor beta chains came from one sample sequenced in a study of preoperative IRX-2 immunotherapy in early breast cancer. Sequencing was performed with immunoSEQ multiplex PCR; in TCRdb, only in-frame clones are kept and a portion is missing. The data contain approximately 98,000 clones, 80% to 90% of them singletons. The treatment is: preoperative locoregional IRX-2 cytokine immunotherapy. Specimen: tumor tissue, collected after IRX-2 immunotherapy. These receptors all stem from a human donor with breast cancer.

On this clone: The germline gene is not matched at one end of the junction; a read error may be the cause. The chain combines TRBV7-7 with TRBJ2-1; 9 bases are a match to TRBD1. Per germline, CDR1 SSHAT and CDR2 FNYEAQ (reference sequence). CDR3 length: 15 residues. The CDR3 sequence is CASSLTGQGSGEQFF. CDR3 bases: TGTGCTAGCAGCCTAACGGGACAGGGTTCGGGTGAGCAGTTCTTC.

In this sample, this clone turned up a few times. The chain carries TRBV18 and TRBJ2-3, with 7 bases aligning to TRBD1. After removal of 3 bases from V and 3 bases from J, the junction contained 6 bases not matched to a gene. This CDR3 comprises 15 residues. Germline V gene data show CDR1 as KGHSH and CDR2 as LQKENI. The CDR3 nucleotides are TGTGCCAGCTCACCTACAGGGGCGCGAACAGATACGCAGTATTTT. Translated, it gives CASSPTGARTDTQYF.

The chain combines TRBV14 with TRBJ2-5; TRBD2 matches at 10 bases. The CDR3 runs 16 residues. V was pared by 4 bases and J by 4 bases, with 9 bases of the junction left unmatched. Germline CDR1 and CDR2: SGHDN and FVKESK. The CDR3 loop reads CASSPLRSGRAETQYF. The DNA of the CDR3 is TGTGCCAGCAGCCCGCTTAGAAGCGGGAGGGCAGAGACCCAGTACTTC.

The chain links TRBV10-2 to TRBJ2-1, with 9 bases aligning to TRBD2. The J segment lost 5 bases and the V segment lost 6 bases, leaving 8 bases of the junction unmatched. The germline V gene encodes CDR1 WSHSY and CDR2 SAAADI. The CDR3 covers 15 residues. The CDR3 spells CASRMTSGVNNEQFF. The CDR3 bases are TGCGCCAGCAGGATGACTAGCGGAGTAAACAATGAGCAGTTCTTC.

The V call is TRBV6-8, the J call TRBJ2-7; D might be TRBD1 or TRBD2, each matching 5 bases. CDR1 is MNHGY and CDR2 is SAAAGT in the germline V gene. V was cut by 10 bases and J by 0 bases, with 10 bases left in between. The CDR3 contains 12 residues. The CDR3 loop is CAIKGSSYEQYF. Here the CDR3 DNA reads TGTGCCATCAAGGGGAGCTCCTACGAGCAGTACTTC.

J is TRBJ2-2 and V is TRBV5-1; D might be TRBD2 (5 bases). The V gene's germline CDR1 is SGHRS and CDR2 YFSETQ. Trimming shortened V by 0 bases and J by 8 bases, and 11 bases separated the two germline ends. The CDR3 runs to 14 residues. In DNA, the CDR3 is TGCGCCAGCAGCTTGGTGGTGGAGGCGGGGGAGCTGTTTTTT. As protein: CASSLVVEAGELFF.

This chain links TRBV6-8 with TRBJ1-4; D may be TRBD1 (5 bases). The germline V gene has CDR1 MNHGY and CDR2 SAAAGT. Trimming pared 7 bases from V and 6 bases from J, leaving 15 bases between. The CDR3 has 14 residues. The chain's CDR3 is CASTQGWVDEKLFF. The CDR3, as DNA: TGTGCCAGCACGCAGGGCTGGGTTGATGAAAAACTGTTTTTT.

In its sample, this clone was seen once. V is TRBV9 and J is TRBJ1-2; D remains unclear. CDR3 length: 15 amino acids. Trimming took 5 bases from V and 0 from J, leaving 14 bases between them. The germline gives CDR1 SGDLS, CDR2 YYNGEE. This CDR3 reads CASSFAAGTNYGYTF. The DNA of the CDR3 is TGTGCCAGCAGTTTTGCCGCGGGAACTAACTATGGCTACACCTTC. Variable domain in full (rest from reference TRBV9 and TRBJ1-2): DSGVTQTPKHLITATGQRVTLRCSPRSGDLSVYWYQQSLDQGLQFLIQYYNGEERAKGNILERFSAQQFPDLHSELNLSSLELGDSALYFCASSFAAGTNYGYTFGSGTRLTVV.

The rearrangement joins TRBV30 to TRBJ1-2; a possible D gene is TRBD1 (5 bases). V lost 8 bases and J 8 bases, leaving 18 bases between the germline ends. This CDR3 region has 12 residues. The V gene's germline CDR1 is GTSNPN and CDR2 SVGIG (reference sequence). Here the CDR3 DNA reads TGTGCCAGCGCCGGGACCCTAGGGGGCTACACCTTC. This encodes CASAGTLGGYTF.

This rearrangement joins TRBV6-8 to TRBJ2-7; 7 nucleotides match TRBD1. The CDR3 sequence is 13 residues long. Unmatched junction bases numbered 5, after V lost 6 bases and J lost 3 bases. Per the germline V gene, CDR1 is MNHGY and CDR2 is SAAAGT. CDR3 sequence (DNA): TGTGCCAGCAGCGTGGACAGGAGCTACGAGCAGTACTTC. Translated: CASSVDRSYEQYF.

Concerning this clone: Germline and junction disagree at one end, which may indicate a read error. This chain uses TRBV12-5 with TRBJ2-5; no clear D. The CDR3 has 13 amino acids. Germline V gene sequence: CDR1 LGHNT, CDR2 FRNRAP. Here the CDR3 DNA reads TGTGCTAGTGGGTTGGATCATCAGGAGACCCAGTACTTC. Protein: CASGLDHQETQYF.

The V and J genes are TRBV19 and TRBJ1-1; 9 nucleotides match TRBD1. Trimming cost V 7 bases and J 4 bases; bases outside gene matches: 4. The CDR3 runs to 13 residues. CDR1 is LNHDA, CDR2 SQIVND, per germline (reference sequence). The CDR3 bases are TGTGCCAGTACCGTGGACAGGGGCACTGAAGCTTTCTTT. It yields the protein CASTVDRGTEAFF.

The rearrangement joins TRBV7-6 to TRBJ2-3, with D possibly TRBD2 on 5 matching bases. From germline, CDR1 is SGHVS and CDR2 FNYEAQ. Deletions cut 5 bases from V and 6 bases from J, with 18 bases between. This CDR3 region has 15 residues. Written as DNA, the CDR3 is TGTGCCAGCAGCCAATTACGGGGTGGCAGGGATACGCAGTATTTT. Protein sequence: CASSQLRGGRDTQYF.

The chain recombines TRBV30 with TRBJ2-7, with D tentatively TRBD1 or TRBD2 (5 bases each). From germline, CDR1 is GTSNPN and CDR2 SVGIG (reference sequence). Trimming stripped 5 bases from V and 3 bases from J, with 11 bases between. The CDR3 runs 12 residues. The CDR3 DNA is TGTGCCTGGCGGCGTGGGGGCTACGAGCAGTACTTC. It yields the protein CAWRRGGYEQYF.

This clone came up once. V gene TRBV29-1 combines with J gene TRBJ1-3; no clear D. The CDR3 length is 14 residues. Germline CDR1 is SQVTM and CDR2 is ANQGSEA. V was clipped by 0 bases and J by 0 bases, with 6 bases between them. CDR3 nucleotides: TGCAGCGTTGAAGACTGGACCTCTGGAAACACCATATATTTT. This codes for CSVEDWTSGNTIYF.

CDR3 bases: TGTGCCAGCAGTTTTTTCAAGGGGGCCTACGAGCAGTACTTC. Its translation: CASSFFKGAYEQYF. V is TRBV28 and J is TRBJ2-7; D is perhaps TRBD1 (6 bases). Germline CDR1 reads MDHEN; CDR2 reads SYDVKM. Trimming removed 3 bases at V and 2 bases at J, with 11 bases between. This CDR3 contains 14 residues.

The V call is TRBV5-1, the J call TRBJ2-1, with TRBD2 identical over 7 bases. The CDR3 covers 15 residues. V dropped 4 bases and J dropped 5; count of bases not matched to a gene: 9. Germline V gene data show CDR1 as SGHRS and CDR2 as YFSETQ. The CDR3 region has the DNA TGCGCCAGCAGCCCCCAGACTAGCCGGAACAATGAGCAGTTCTTC. Its protein product is CASSPQTSRNNEQFF.

CDR3 sequence (DNA): TGTGCCAGTAGTCCCCGTCAGGTCGCTTATGGCTACACCTTC. It codes for CASSPRQVAYGYTF. The V call is TRBV19, the J call TRBJ1-2; D gene uncertain. The CDR3 loop spans 14 amino acids. Trimming pared 5 bases from V and 5 bases from J, leaving 15 bases between. Germline V gene sequence: CDR1 LNHDA, CDR2 SQIVND (reference sequence).

The chain is built from TRBV7-1 and TRBJ1-1; D ambiguous. TRBV7-1 is an open reading frame, and its role is uncertain. Trimming shortened V by 4 bases and J by 0 bases, and 12 bases separated the two germline ends. This CDR3 comprises 15 residues. CDR3 sequence reads: CASSLVREVNTEAFF. DNA of the CDR3: TGTGCCAGCAGCTTGGTGAGGGAGGTGAACACTGAAGCTTTCTTT.

CDR3 region: CAIGRTSGGFPDTQYF. The DNA for the CDR3 is TGTGCCATCGGACGGACTAGCGGGGGTTTCCCGGATACGCAGTATTTT. The chain combines TRBV6-8 with TRBJ2-3, with 13 bases aligning to TRBD2. Germline trimming cut 10 bases from V and 6 bases from J; bases unmatched to any gene: 13. The CDR3 spans 16 residues. Germline V lookup: CDR1 MNHGY, CDR2 SAAAGT.

V and J are TRBV2 and TRBJ1-2, with D maybe TRBD1 (5 bases). The germline V and J ends were trimmed by 5 bases and 0 bases, with 16 bases remaining between them. Germline lookup yields CDR1 SNHLY and CDR2 FYNNEI. The CDR3 loop spans 16 amino acids. The CDR3 loop reads CASSWGGAASNYGYTF. DNA of the CDR3: TGTGCCAGCAGTTGGGGCGGGGCAGCTTCTAACTATGGCTACACCTTC.

This chain connects TRBV6-4 to TRBJ2-2; the D is unclear. V shed 3 bases and J shed 1 base, with 6 bases lying between them. Germline values: CDR1 MRHNA, CDR2 SNTAGT. The CDR3 runs 14 residues. In nucleotides, the CDR3 is TGTGCCAGCAGTGAAGTAGAGAACACCGGGGAGCTGTTTTTT. It encodes CASSEVENTGELFF.

The chain couples TRBV29-1 to TRBJ2-7; 8 nucleotides line up with TRBD1. Germline V gene lookup returns CDR1 SQVTM and CDR2 ANQGSEA. V lost 4 bases, J lost 4 bases, and 3 bases stayed unmatched. The CDR3 runs 12 residues. DNA of the CDR3: TGCAGCGTTGTGGGACAGGAGTACGAGCAGTACTTC. Translating gives CSVVGQEYEQYF.

The chain recombines TRBV5-1 with TRBJ1-5; 8 bases fit TRBD1. The CDR3 length is 16 residues. Germline loops: CDR1 SGHRS, CDR2 YFSETQ. V shed 4 bases and J 0 bases; nucleotides not matched to a gene: 6. CDR3 nucleotide sequence: TGCGCCAGCAGCCCCGGACAGGGCCATAGCAATCAGCCCCAGCATTTT. Amino acid sequence: CASSPGQGHSNQPQHF. The variable domain in full, completed from reference TRBV5-1 and TRBJ1-5, reads KAGVTQTPRYLIKTRGQQVTLSCSPISGHRSVSWYQQTPGQGLQFLFEYFSETQRNKGNFPGRFSGRQFSNSRSEMNVSTLELGDSALYLCASSPGQGHSNQPQHFGDGTRLSIL.

This clone appeared a single time. This sequence joins TRBV19 and TRBJ2-2, with D possibly being TRBD2 (6 bases). Germline lookup yields CDR1 LNHDA and CDR2 SQIVND (reference sequence). The CDR3 is made up of 15 amino acids. V was pared by 4 bases and J by 7 bases, with 16 bases between. CDR3 protein: CASSKVWGVSGELFF. The CDR3, as DNA: TGTGCCAGTAGTAAAGTCTGGGGGGTGAGCGGGGAGCTGTTTTTT.

The rearrangement joins TRBV5-1 to TRBJ1-1, with 7 bases matching TRBD1. Per the germline V gene, CDR1 is SGHRS and CDR2 is YFSETQ. The CDR3 consists of 14 residues. J was trimmed by 6 bases and V by 4 bases; bases with no gene match: 9. CDR3 nucleotide sequence: TGCGCCAGCAGCATGGACAGGACCTTCTCTGAAGCTTTCTTT. Its protein product is CASSMDRTFSEAFF.